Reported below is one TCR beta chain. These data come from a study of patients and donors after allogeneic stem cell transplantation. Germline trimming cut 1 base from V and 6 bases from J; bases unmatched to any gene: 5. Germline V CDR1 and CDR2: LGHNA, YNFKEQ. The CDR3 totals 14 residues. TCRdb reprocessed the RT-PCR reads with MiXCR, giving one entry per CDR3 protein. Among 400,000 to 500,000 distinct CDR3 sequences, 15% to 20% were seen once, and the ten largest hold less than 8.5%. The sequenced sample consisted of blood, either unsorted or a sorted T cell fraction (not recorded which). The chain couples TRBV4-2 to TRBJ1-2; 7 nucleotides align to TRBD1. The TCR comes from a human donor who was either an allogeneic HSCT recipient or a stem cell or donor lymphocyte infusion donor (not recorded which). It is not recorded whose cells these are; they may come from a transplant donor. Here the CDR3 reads CASSQADREHGYTF. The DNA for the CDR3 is TGTGCCAGCAGCCAAGCCGACAGGGAGCATGGCTACACCTTC.